This T cell receptor (beta chain) originates from a study of blood T cell repertoires in COVID-19. The study drew participants aged about 18 to 89 years from some 25 US areas. With 5 bases clipped from V and 2 bases from J, the junction kept 5 bases outside the gene matches. In germline, CDR1 is SGHDN, CDR2 FVKESK. The CDR3 runs 14 residues. How the authors handled the data: Amplification of reference gene primers was used by the study to estimate nucleated cell counts. Generated by immunoSEQ multiplex PCR, the TCRdb table keeps only in-frame clones and is missing some. D and trimming come from the DNA, and the V and J calls and clone size come from that table. In the table there are 250,000 or so clones, 80% to 85% of which are singletons.

The rearrangement uses TRBV14 and TRBJ2-7, with TRBD1 matching over 8 bases. The clonotype comes from a man over 45 who had recovered from COVID-19. The specimen sequenced was PBMCs or T cells enriched from blood (not recorded which). The CDR3 nucleotides read TGTGCCAGCAGCTTCGGGACAGGAGCCTACGAGCAGTACTTC. Amino acids: CASSFGTGAYEQYF.